The clone carrying this T cell receptor (beta chain) has ten or more counts. Its target is not known. This CDR3 spans 15 amino acids. Trimming cost V 3 bases and J 1 base; bases outside gene matches: 5. Germline V gives CDR1 PRHDT, CDR2 FYEKMQ (reference sequence). This sample was taken from a study of Graves' ophthalmopathy and Graves' hyperthyroidism. Whole-study findings and limits: Stable hyperthyroidism and ophthalmopathy were told apart by a 13-signature model, which achieved approximately 87% sensitivity and just over 80% specificity. Thyroid clonotypes that were expanded above 0.001 frequency mostly also appeared in blood.

RNA transcripts were the template, and TCR beta CDR3 regions were amplified from them. Scientists carried out first-round RT-PCR using HTBI primers and then a second-round multiplex PCR. TCRdb fed the multiplex PCR reads into MiXCR, producing one record per CDR3 protein. The sample consists of 300,000 or so distinct CDR3 sequences, roughly 15% of them appearing once. This clonotype was obtained from an adult man with Graves' ophthalmopathy. Sequenced sample: peripheral blood. This rearrangement joins TRBV13 to TRBJ2-7, with TRBD1 matching over 8 bases. The CDR3, as DNA: TGTGCCAGCAGCTTCAGGGGGCGGGCGTCCTACGAGCAGTACTTC. This encodes CASSFRGRASYEQYF.